This T cell receptor beta chain was captured in a study of metastatic and nonmetastatic thyroid tumors. At the level of the study: For malignant and benign thyroid patients, tumor or nodule tissue and blood were the sources whose repertoires were compared.

TCRdb reanalyzed the PCR reads with MiXCR. The repertoire holds more than 50,000 clones, roughly 20% seen once, with roughly 4.2% in the top ten. Each patient came to thyroid surgery without any prior treatment (of any kind). This clone was detected many times. What was sequenced was blood. This TCR derives from a female donor with papillary thyroid cancer or a benign thyroid nodule (not recorded which). Some clones in this sample may be carry-over from other donors' samples.

DNA for the CDR3: TGTGCCAGCAGACAGAGACAGGGTCTATACTACGAGCAGTACTTC. It yields the protein CASRQRQGLYYEQYF. The chain is built from TRBV2 and TRBJ2-7; TRBD1 aligns across 7 bases. The trim removed 6 bases at V and 3 bases at J, leaving 11 bases unmatched. The CDR3 is 15 amino acids. Germline V CDR1 and CDR2: SNHLY, FYNNEI.